The clone carrying this TCR beta chain occurred a few times. Alpha and beta chains were covered, as first-strand cDNA relied on TRAV- and TRBV-specific primers. The PCR that amplified TCRs ran for 20 to 25 cycles, relying on a constant-region primer and a V-primer adapter. Researchers amplified the isolated mRNA using in vitro transcription. TCRdb ran MiXCR on the reads and lists one entry per CDR3 protein. The sample shows about 60,000 distinct CDR3 sequences, almost 25% of them seen only once. The data originate from a study of low-dose radiotherapy and immunotherapy resistance in tumors. As for the study in general: Intravenous administration to patients comprised nivolumab at 240 mg every two weeks and ipilimumab at 1 mg/kg every six weeks.

CDR3 length: 15 residues. V was trimmed by 5 bases and J by 2 bases, leaving 16 bases between them. Germline CDR1 and CDR2: MDHEN and SYDVKM. Time point: before trial treatment. Nivolumab, ipilimumab, aspirin, low-dose cyclophosphamide and low-dose radiotherapy were all administered to the donors. All eligible patients presented with advanced solid tumors that contained no tumor-infiltrating lymphocytes. Here the sequenced sample was PBMCs, taken before treatment. The rearrangement links TRBV28 to TRBJ2-7; D might be TRBD1 or TRBD2, each matching 6 bases. The sequence was collected from a male donor with prostate cancer. CDR3 DNA sequence: TGTGCCAGCAGTGATCGGGGGCGTGCTGCCTACGAGCAGTACTTC. Residues: CASSDRGRAAYEQYF.